These 21 T cell receptor beta chains were sequenced from one sample in a study of shared clonotypes between healthy human individuals. Sequencing was performed with immunoSEQ multiplex PCR; in TCRdb, only in-frame clones are kept and a portion is missing. The repertoire holds approximately 700,000 clones, with 73% as singletons. Sequenced: memory CD4+ T cells sorted from blood. Subset specified: CD45RA-negative fraction. The source of these receptors is a woman aged 30 to 39 in good health.

The rearrangement uses TRBV28 and TRBJ1-2; weak D call: TRBD1 (5 bases). Germline lookup yields CDR1 MDHEN and CDR2 SYDVKM. Between the trimmed V and J ends, which lost 6 bases and 4 bases, there was a span of 15 bases. There are 14 residues in the CDR3. The CDR3 loop is CASRLRGGRYGYTF. Here the CDR3 DNA reads TGTGCCAGCAGACTACGTGGGGGTCGCTATGGCTACACCTTC.

This chain links TRBV18 with TRBJ1-2; D is uncertain. Germline V gives CDR1 KGHSH, CDR2 LQKENI. V was clipped by 3 bases and J by 4 bases, with 12 bases between them. The CDR3 is made up of 14 amino acids. Here the CDR3 DNA reads TGTGCCAGCTCACCGGTCTCCGTTGGCTATGGCTACACCTTC. Residues: CASSPVSVGYGYTF.

The rearrangement links TRBV7-9 to TRBJ2-7, with 10 bases that match TRBD1. The V segment lost 11 bases and the J segment 3 bases; nucleotides outside the gene matches: 7. There are 13 residues in the CDR3. Germline lookup yields CDR1 SEHNR and CDR2 FQNEAQ (reference sequence). CDR3 residues: CASRQGASYEQYF. In DNA form, the CDR3 reads TGTGCCTCCCGACAGGGGGCCAGCTACGAGCAGTACTTC.

Notes on this clone: This may arise from a read error, as a much more abundant clone is one base away. This chain joins TRBV6-5 and TRBJ1-5, with D possibly being TRBD1 (5 bases). Germline CDR1 reads MNHEY; CDR2 reads SVGAGI. The CDR3 consists of 13 residues. The ends were cut back, 0 bases at V and 10 bases at J, with 10 bases in the middle. CDR3 in amino acids: CASSYSNRSPQHF. The CDR3 bases are TGTGCCAGCAGTTACTCTAACAGGAGCCCCCAGCATTTT.

The rearrangement joins TRBV5-1 to TRBJ1-1, with D hard to call. Trimming took off 7 bases at V and 2 bases at J, with 12 bases between the two ends. CDR3 length: 13 residues. Germline CDR1 reads SGHRS; CDR2 reads YFSETQ. The CDR3 DNA sequence: TGCGCCAGCGGCCGGGCACCTAACACTGAAGCTTTCTTT. As protein: CASGRAPNTEAFF.

This clone was seen a few times. The chain links TRBV7-2 to TRBJ2-1; tentatively, D is TRBD2 (5 bases). The CDR3 consists of 13 residues. Trimming took off 6 bases at V and 9 bases at J, with 15 bases between the two ends. CDR1 and CDR2 from the germline V gene are SGHTA and FQGNSA. DNA of the CDR3: TGTGCCAGCAGACTAGGCGAGAACGGTGAGCAGTTCTTC. Protein product: CASRLGENGEQFF.

This chain connects TRBV2 to TRBJ2-4; either TRBD1 or TRBD2 may supply D (5 bases each). The CDR3 length is 12 residues. V was clipped by 9 bases and J by 2 bases, with 8 bases between them. Germline-derived CDR1 and CDR2 are SNHLY and FYNNEI. The CDR3 is CASRGPKNIQYF. In DNA form, the CDR3 reads TGTGCCAGTAGGGGACCCAAAAACATTCAGTACTTC.

This clone came up once. V is TRBV5-4 and J is TRBJ2-3; 9 bases match TRBD2. CDR1 SGHNT and CDR2 YYREEE come from the germline V gene (reference sequence). After removal of 3 bases from V and 3 bases from J, the junction contained 8 bases not matched to a gene. This CDR3 has 16 residues. CDR3 DNA: TGTGCCAGCAGCTCCGGACTAGCGCGATATACAGATACGCAGTATTTT. It yields the protein CASSSGLARYTDTQYF.

In its sample, this clone was seen once. This chain connects TRBV30 to TRBJ2-1; weak D call: TRBD2 (6 bases). The germline CDR1 and CDR2 sequences are GTSNPN and SVGIG (reference sequence). The ends were cut back, 0 bases at V and 9 bases at J, with 6 bases in the middle. This CDR3 has 11 amino acids. CDR3 loop: CAWSVGGEQFF. The CDR3 DNA follows: TGTGCCTGGAGTGTCGGGGGTGAGCAGTTCTTC.

The V call is TRBV29-1, the J call TRBJ2-3, with 7 bases matching TRBD1. Looked up from germline, CDR1 is SQVTM and CDR2 is ANQGSEA. CDR3 size: 14 residues. V shed 6 bases, J shed 1 base, and the junction held 7 bases outside the gene matches. This chain's CDR3 is CSVHRDSGTDTQYF. The CDR3 bases are TGCAGCGTACACCGGGACAGTGGCACAGATACGCAGTATTTT.

The V gene is TRBV6-1, the J gene TRBJ2-2; the match to TRBD1 covers 8 bases. The CDR3 extends over 14 amino acids. The germline CDR1 and CDR2 sequences are MNHNS and SASEGT. V lost 7 bases and J lost 5; bases outside the gene matches: 6. The DNA of the CDR3 is TGTGCCAGCACCGGGCAGGGGGCTACCGGGGAGCTGTTTTTT. Translating it yields CASTGQGATGELFF.

As to this clone: A read error may account for a junction end that differs from germline. This chain links TRBV4-1 with TRBJ2-3, with 11 bases fitting TRBD1. Germline V lookup: CDR1 MGHRA, CDR2 YSYEKL. The CDR3 is 15 residues long. The CDR3 sequence is CASRQEGTGGNTQYF. The CDR3 DNA sequence: TGCGCCAGCAGGCAAGAGGGGACAGGGGGTAATACGCAGTATTTT.

Many counts were recorded for this clone. V gene TRBV7-2 combines with J gene TRBJ1-1, with a tentative D call TRBD1 (5 bases). This CDR3 is built from 13 residues. Between the trimmed V and J ends, which lost 5 bases and 8 bases, there was a span of 15 bases. From germline, CDR1 is SGHTA and CDR2 FQGNSA. Here the CDR3 reads CASSQQVSVEAFF. The CDR3 bases are TGTGCCAGCAGCCAACAGGTTTCGGTGGAAGCTTTCTTT.

J is TRBJ2-2 and V is TRBV4-3; TRBD2 aligns across 10 bases. V gave up 4 bases and J gave up 5 bases; unmatched junction bases: 7. The CDR3 runs to 16 residues. Germline V CDR1 and CDR2: LGHNA, YSLEER. The CDR3 here is CASSPLAGDDTGELFF. In DNA, the CDR3 is TGCGCCAGCAGCCCCCTAGCGGGAGATGATACCGGGGAGCTGTTTTTT.

The chain couples TRBV2 to TRBJ2-7; 10 nucleotides line up with TRBD2. Germline CDR1 is SNHLY and CDR2 is FYNNEI. With 6 bases clipped from V and 3 bases from J, the junction kept 11 bases outside the gene matches. The CDR3 runs to 16 residues. The CDR3 coding sequence is TGTGCCAGCAGGGAGCGGGAGGGCCGCAGTTTCTACGAGCAGTACTTC. Encoded protein: CASREREGRSFYEQYF. The full variable domain, its missing parts supplied by reference TRBV2 and TRBJ2-7, is EPEVTQTPSHQVTQMGQEVILRCVPISNHLYFYWYRQILGQKVEFLVSFYNNEISEKSEIFDDQFSVERPDGSNFTLKIRSTKLEDSAMYFCASREREGRSFYEQYFGPGTRLTVT.

The chain uses TRBV7-4 and TRBJ2-1; D not resolved. Germline V gives CDR1 SGHVT, CDR2 SQSDAQ. This CDR3 spans 12 amino acids. V was cut by 2 bases and J by 4 bases, with 3 bases left in between. CDR3 amino acids: CASSLQYNEQFF. CDR3 nucleotide sequence: TGTGCCAGCAGCTTACAGTACAATGAGCAGTTCTTC.

The gene calls are TRBV5-1 and TRBJ1-2, with no clear D. The CDR3 covers 14 residues. The V gene's germline CDR1 is SGHRS and CDR2 YFSETQ. The V and J ends lost 4 bases and 1 base respectively, with 11 bases between them. CDR3 coding DNA: TGCGCCAGCAGCCAACTGGAGATTAACTATGGCTACACCTTC. It translates to CASSQLEINYGYTF. Full variable domain (missing parts from reference TRBV5-1 and TRBJ1-2): KAGVTQTPRYLIKTRGQQVTLSCSPISGHRSVSWYQQTPGQGLQFLFEYFSETQRNKGNFPGRFSGRQFSNSRSEMNVSTLELGDSALYLCASSQLEINYGYTFGSGTRLTVV.

V and J are TRBV5-4 and TRBJ2-5; 13 bases line up with TRBD2. This CDR3 has 16 amino acids. Germline V CDR1 and CDR2: SGHNT, YYREEE (reference sequence). The V segment lost 2 bases and the J segment 5 bases; nucleotides outside the gene matches: 6. In DNA form, the CDR3 reads TGTGCCAGCAGCTTAGGACTAGCGGGAGTGCGGGAGACCCAGTACTTC. Translated: CASSLGLAGVRETQYF.

The CDR3, as DNA: TGCGCCAGCAGCCAAGTTAGTCCCGGGAGCAATCAGCCCCAGCATTTT. Protein sequence: CASSQVSPGSNQPQHF. The chain joins TRBV4-1 to TRBJ1-5; no clear D. Germline V gene lookup returns CDR1 MGHRA and CDR2 YSYEKL. CDR3 length: 16 residues. The ends were cut back, 1 base at V and 1 base at J, with 11 bases in the middle.

The CDR3 coding sequence is TGTGCCAGCAGCTTCGGGACTAGCCGGGGAGAGACCCAGTACTTC. As protein: CASSFGTSRGETQYF. This rearrangement joins TRBV7-8 to TRBJ2-5, with 9 bases identical to TRBD2. This CDR3 contains 15 residues. The germline gives CDR1 SGHVS, CDR2 FQNEAQ. V gave up 3 bases and J gave up 4 bases; unmatched junction bases: 6.

The rearrangement links TRBV2 to TRBJ2-1, with 13 bases aligning to TRBD2. Unmatched junction bases numbered 2, after V lost 2 bases and J lost 7 bases. Germline CDR1 reads SNHLY; CDR2 reads FYNNEI. The CDR3 runs 15 residues. CDR3 residues: CASSELGLAGNEQFF. The CDR3 DNA follows: TGTGCCAGCAGTGAATTGGGACTAGCGGGGAATGAGCAGTTCTTC.